These 32 T cell receptor beta chains were sequenced from one sample in a study of early T cells in non-severe SARS-CoV-2 infection. MiXCR was run by TCRdb on the 5' RACE reads, yielding one entry per CDR3 protein. Here the sample spans some 71,000 distinct CDR3 sequences, about 9% being singletons. Sequencing was done on a sample of whole blood. These receptors were taken from an adult who was a healthcare worker with PCR-confirmed SARS-CoV-2 infection or an uninfected control (not recorded which).

This clonotype occurred a few times. The chain couples TRBV24-1 to TRBJ2-1; D could derive from TRBD1 or TRBD2 (5 bases each). The CDR3 is 12 residues long. Germline V gene lookup returns CDR1 KGHDR and CDR2 SFDVKD. The V end was cut by 9 bases, the J end by 10 bases, with 15 bases between. CDR3 in DNA: TGTGCCACCGCTAGTGGGGGTGGCGAGCAGTTCTTC. Residues: CATASGGGEQFF.

This clonotype was recorded many times. This chain uses TRBV5-6 with TRBJ1-5; 8 positions agree with TRBD1. CDR3 size: 14 residues. CDR1 SGHDT and CDR2 YYEEEE come from the germline V gene. The V and J ends lost 1 base and 5 bases, in that order; junction bases with no gene match: 2. CDR3 loop: CASSLYRGDQPQHF. CDR3 nucleotide sequence: TGTGCCAGCAGCTTGTACAGGGGGGATCAGCCCCAGCATTTT.

This clonotype was detected a few times. The CDR3 loop is CSASRMGGSNSPLHF. CDR3 DNA: TGCAGTGCTAGCCGCATGGGTGGTAGTAATTCACCCCTCCACTTT. The chain combines TRBV20-1 with TRBJ1-6, with unresolved D. The CDR3 extends over 15 amino acids. Trimming pared 3 bases from V and 6 bases from J, leaving 15 bases between. Per the germline V gene, CDR1 is DFQATT and CDR2 is SNEGSKA (reference sequence).

This clonotype has at least ten counts. V gene TRBV7-9 combines with J gene TRBJ2-4; D remains ambiguous. Trimming shortened V by 2 bases and J by 12 bases, and 8 bases separated the two germline ends. Per germline, CDR1 SEHNR and CDR2 FQNEAQ (reference sequence). The CDR3 consists of 11 residues. This CDR3 reads CASSLRDNQYF. For the CDR3, the DNA is TGTGCCAGCAGCTTACGAGACAATCAGTACTTC. The whole variable domain, remainder taken from reference TRBV7-9 and TRBJ2-4, is DTGVSQNPRHKITKRGQNVTFRCDPISEHNRLYWYRQTLGQGPEFLTYFQNEAQLEKSRLLSDRFSAERPKGSFSTLEIQRTEQGDSAMYLCASSLRDNQYFGAGTRLSVL.

This clonotype has a count of ten or more. V usage is TRBV3-1 and J usage is TRBJ2-7; D remains unclear. The CDR3 consists of 12 residues. Trimming pared 3 bases from V and 0 bases from J, leaving 3 bases between. Germline CDR1 is LGHDT and CDR2 is YNNKEL (reference sequence). This CDR3 reads CASSQGSYEQYF. CDR3 coding DNA: TGTGCCAGCAGCCAGGGCTCCTACGAGCAGTACTTC.

This clonotype occurred a few times. The chain links TRBV27 to TRBJ1-1; maybe TRBD1 (5 bases). This CDR3 is 15 amino acids long. Per germline, CDR1 MNHEY and CDR2 SMNVEV (reference sequence). Trimming took off 3 bases at V and 2 bases at J, with 13 bases between the two ends. CDR3 DNA sequence: TGTGCCAGCAGTTTTGGTCTGGGGGGAAACACTGAAGCTTTCTTT. As protein: CASSFGLGGNTEAFF.

This clonotype has more than one count but fewer than ten. V gene TRBV20-1 combines with J gene TRBJ2-7, with 12 bases aligning to TRBD2. The CDR3 extends over 15 amino acids. CDR1 is DFQATT and CDR2 is SNEGSKA in the germline V gene (reference sequence). The J segment lost 7 bases and the V segment lost 3 bases, leaving 10 bases of the junction unmatched. The CDR3 here is CSASYRLAGVWEQYF. In DNA form, the CDR3 reads TGCAGTGCTAGTTACAGACTAGCGGGGGTCTGGGAGCAGTACTTC.

Ten or more counts support this clonotype. The CDR3 coding sequence is TGTGCCAGCAGTTACTCGTACGGCTCTGGAAACACCATATATTTT. Protein product: CASSYSYGSGNTIYF. The chain employs TRBV6-5 and TRBJ1-3; D unclear. Trimming took off 0 bases at V and 0 bases at J, with 6 bases between the two ends. The germline gives CDR1 MNHEY, CDR2 SVGAGI. The CDR3 totals 15 residues.

This clonotype turned up a few times. The chain couples TRBV27 to TRBJ2-1, with 10 bases that match TRBD1. Germline assignment: CDR1 MNHEY and CDR2 SMNVEV (reference sequence). Losses at the gene ends were 6 bases for V and 12 bases for J; bases not matched to a gene: 17. The CDR3 loop spans 16 amino acids. The CDR3 bases are TGTGCCAGCAGAGGATACGGGACAGGGGAATATTCAGGGCAGTTCTTC. Translation gives CASRGYGTGEYSGQFF.

This clonotype was detected ten times or more. The gene calls are TRBV12-3 or TRBV12-4 and TRBJ2-1; 12 bases match TRBD2. J lost 6 bases, V lost 5 bases, and 5 bases had no gene match. This CDR3 contains 15 residues. The CDR3 sequence is CASSPSGRVANEQFF. Written as DNA, the CDR3 is TGTGCCAGCAGTCCTAGCGGGAGGGTTGCCAATGAGCAGTTCTTC.

This clonotype was detected ten times or more. The V and J genes are TRBV7-2 and TRBJ2-1; TRBD2 aligns across 13 bases. CDR1 is SGHTA and CDR2 is FQGNSA in the germline V gene. With V trimmed by 10 bases and J by 7 bases, 4 bases remained unmatched. This CDR3 comprises 13 residues. CDR3 nucleotide sequence: TGTGCCATCGGACTAGCGGGAGAAAATGAGCAGTTCTTC. It is translated as CAIGLAGENEQFF.

Concerning this clonotype itself: This may arise from a read error, as a much more abundant clone is one base away. V and J are TRBV7-3 and TRBJ2-3; no clear D gene. Germline V CDR1 and CDR2: SGHTA, FQGTGA. The CDR3 length is 15 residues. CDR3 sequence (DNA): TGTGACAGCAGCTTAGGTGGTAGGTCTGAGGATACGCAGTATTTT. The encoded protein is CDSSLGGRSEDTQYF.

This clonotype was seen only a few times. This rearrangement joins TRBV28 to TRBJ2-1; no firm D call. The V end was cut by 3 bases, the J end by 0 bases, with 6 bases between. The CDR3 loop spans 14 amino acids. Germline V CDR1 and CDR2: MDHEN, SYDVKM. The CDR3 loop reads CASSFIFSYNEQFF. For the CDR3, the DNA is TGTGCCAGCAGTTTTATATTCTCCTACAATGAGCAGTTCTTC.

This clonotype was counted many times. The chain has TRBV20-1 and TRBJ1-1; no clear D. Trimming cost V 4 bases and J 4 bases, with 7 bases left between them. The germline V gene encodes CDR1 DFQATT and CDR2 SNEGSKA (reference sequence). The CDR3 has 11 amino acids. In DNA form, the CDR3 reads TGCAGTGCTAAGAGAATCACTGAAGCTTTCTTT. Encoded protein: CSAKRITEAFF.

This clonotype was observed many times. The genes are TRBV6-1 and TRBJ2-3, with TRBD1 matching over 8 bases. Per the germline V gene, CDR1 is MNHNS and CDR2 is SASEGT. J lost 2 bases, V lost 4 bases, and 2 bases had no gene match. The length of the CDR3 is 14 residues. The CDR3 nucleotides are TGTGCCAGCAGTGGACAGGGGTACACAGATACGCAGTATTTT. Encoded protein: CASSGQGYTDTQYF.

This clonotype was seen a handful of times. The V call is TRBV20-1, the J call TRBJ2-5, with D unclear. V lost 6 bases to trimming and J lost 0 bases, with 14 bases between them. This CDR3 is built from 14 residues. CDR1 and CDR2 (germline): DFQATT, SNEGSKA (reference sequence). CDR3 bases: TGCAGTGCCCGCCTTGGCGGTTACCAAGAGACCCAGTACTTC. Amino acid sequence: CSARLGGYQETQYF.

This clonotype occurred many times. The CDR3 sequence: CASSFGQNTEAFF. In DNA, the CDR3 is TGCGCCAGCAGCTTTGGACAGAACACTGAAGCTTTCTTT. The chain links TRBV5-1 to TRBJ1-1; D is perhaps TRBD1 (5 bases). Between the trimmed V and J ends, which lost 2 bases and 1 base, there was a span of 6 bases. Germline V gives CDR1 SGHRS, CDR2 YFSETQ. This CDR3 is 13 amino acids long.

This clonotype showed up just a few times. The chain employs TRBV7-9 and TRBJ1-4; TRBD1 aligns across 8 bases. CDR1 and CDR2 from the germline V gene are SEHNR and FQNEAQ (reference sequence). The CDR3 length is 15 residues. The J segment lost 8 bases and the V segment lost 3 bases, leaving 8 bases of the junction unmatched. The CDR3: CASSFPQGADEKLFF. DNA for the CDR3: TGTGCCAGCAGCTTCCCCCAGGGGGCGGACGAAAAACTGTTTTTT.

This clonotype was observed a few times. In DNA form, the CDR3 reads TGTGCCACCAGCCGAGGGGGGAACTATGGCTACACCTTC. Translating gives CATSRGGNYGYTF. This chain joins TRBV15 and TRBJ1-2; TRBD1 might be the D (6 bases). Germline lookup yields CDR1 LNHNV and CDR2 YYDKDF (reference sequence). The CDR3 spans 13 residues. The V end lost 5 bases, the J end lost 2 bases, and 9 bases lay between the germline ends.

V usage is TRBV25-1 and J usage is TRBJ2-1, with 7 positions matching TRBD1. After removal of 2 bases from V and 2 bases from J, the junction contained 9 bases not matched to a gene. CDR1 and CDR2 (germline): MGHDK, SYGVNS. CDR3 length: 17 amino acids. The CDR3 sequence is CASSEGVGDSTYNEQFF. CDR3 DNA: TGTGCCAGCAGTGAAGGCGTAGGGGACAGCACCTACAATGAGCAGTTCTTC.

This clonotype was detected many times. V usage is TRBV2 and J usage is TRBJ1-1; D not resolved. Trimming took off 2 bases at V and 3 bases at J, with 1 base between the two ends. The CDR3 length is 11 residues. Germline V gene lookup returns CDR1 SNHLY and CDR2 FYNNEI. The CDR3 DNA reads TGTGCCAGCAGTGAATACACTGAAGCTTTCTTT. Encoded protein: CASSEYTEAFF. The full variable domain, its missing parts supplied by reference TRBV2 and TRBJ1-1, is EPEVTQTPSHQVTQMGQEVILRCVPISNHLYFYWYRQILGQKVEFLVSFYNNEISEKSEIFDDQFSVERPDGSNFTLKIRSTKLEDSAMYFCASSEYTEAFFGQGTRLTVV.

This clonotype was counted at least ten times. This chain links TRBV20-1 with TRBJ2-7, with unresolved D. Germline CDR1 DFQATT, CDR2 SNEGSKA (reference sequence). Trimming cost V 5 bases and J 3 bases, with 14 bases left between them. The CDR3 spans 13 residues. This chain's CDR3 is CSARQRLGYEQYF. Written as DNA, the CDR3 is TGCAGTGCTCGGCAGAGACTCGGCTACGAGCAGTACTTC.

The chain couples TRBV12-3 or TRBV12-4 to TRBJ2-1; 7 nucleotides agree with TRBD2. This CDR3 region has 15 residues. V lost 2 bases to trimming and J lost 0 bases; unmatched junction nucleotides: 1. The CDR3 here is CASSLLAASYNEQFF. The CDR3 DNA follows: TGTGCCAGCAGTTTACTAGCGGCCTCCTACAATGAGCAGTTCTTC.

Remarks on this clonotype: A read error is possible here, since a much larger clone lies one base away. The chain joins TRBV7-3 to TRBJ2-5; D not resolved. The CDR3 is made up of 13 amino acids. The V and J ends lost 8 bases and 2 bases respectively, with 12 bases between them. CDR1 and CDR2 (germline): SGHTA, FQGTGA. CDR3 loop: CASDSDHQETQYF. The CDR3 nucleotides are TGTGCCAGCGACTCTGACCATCAAGAGACCCAGTACTTC.

In this sample, this clonotype turned up many times. This chain connects TRBV2 to TRBJ2-3; 12 nucleotides align to TRBD2. Germline assignment: CDR1 SNHLY and CDR2 FYNNEI. CDR3 length equals 17 residues. V lost 11 bases and J lost 2; bases outside the gene matches: 14. CDR3 DNA: TGTGCCTCTCAAAACCGGAGACTAGCGGGAGCCACAGATACGCAGTATTTT. As protein: CASQNRRLAGATDTQYF.

The V and J genes are TRBV6-5 and TRBJ1-6; 8 bases fit TRBD1. This CDR3 has 17 amino acids. The V and J ends lost 5 bases and 5 bases, in that order; junction bases with no gene match: 11. Per germline, CDR1 MNHEY and CDR2 SVGAGI. In DNA, the CDR3 is TGTGCCAGCAGTACCTCAAACCTGACAGGGGATAATTCACCCCTCCACTTT. Translation: CASSTSNLTGDNSPLHF.

There are many counts of this clonotype. DNA of the CDR3: TGTGCCAGCCGGTCCCCTAGCGGGAGTTACGAGCAGTACTTC. Its translation is CASRSPSGSYEQYF. The rearrangement links TRBV27 to TRBJ2-7; 10 bases align to TRBD2. Per germline, CDR1 MNHEY and CDR2 SMNVEV (reference sequence). The J segment lost 4 bases and the V segment lost 8 bases, leaving 8 bases of the junction unmatched. The CDR3 loop spans 14 amino acids.

The chain uses TRBV7-2 and TRBJ2-3; D might be TRBD2 (5 bases). V lost 4 bases to trimming and J lost 4 bases, with 15 bases between them. There are 15 residues in the CDR3. In germline, CDR1 is SGHTA, CDR2 FQGNSA. The CDR3 sequence is CASSWQLVRADTQYF. The CDR3 region has the DNA TGTGCCAGCAGCTGGCAACTAGTTAGGGCAGATACGCAGTATTTT.

This clonotype came up a few times. This rearrangement joins TRBV7-2 to TRBJ2-2; TRBD1 matches at 7 bases. The length of the CDR3 is 15 residues. Germline V lookup: CDR1 SGHTA, CDR2 FQGNSA. The V and J ends lost 5 bases and 7 bases, in that order; junction bases with no gene match: 10. CDR3 sequence (DNA): TGTGCCAGCAGCCCCCTACAGGGGTGGGACGGGGAGCTGTTTTTT. Its translation is CASSPLQGWDGELFF. The full variable domain, completed using reference TRBV7-2 and TRBJ2-2, is GAGVSQSPSNKVTEKGKDVELRCDPISGHTALYWYRQSLGQGLEFLIYFQGNSAPDKSGLPSDRFSAERTGGSVSTLTIQRTQQEDSAVYLCASSPLQGWDGELFFGEGSRLTVL.

A remark on this clonotype: A much larger clone lies one base from this, so it may be a read error. This chain joins TRBV9 and TRBJ1-1, with D possibly matching TRBD1 (5 bases). The CDR3 contains 16 residues. CDR1 and CDR2 (germline): SGDLS, YYNGEE. CDR3 DNA sequence: TGTGCCGGCAGCGTAGACCCGGGAGGGGCGGAGACTGAAGCTTTCTTT. This codes for CAGSVDPGGAETEAFF.

At least ten counts were recorded for this clonotype. The rearrangement uses TRBV6-5 and TRBJ2-7, with 9 bases identical to TRBD1. Germline-derived CDR1 and CDR2 are MNHEY and SVGAGI. V gave up 6 bases and J gave up 2 bases; unmatched junction bases: 5. The CDR3 runs to 14 residues. The CDR3 here is CASRETGGTYEQYF. CDR3 DNA sequence: TGTGCCAGCAGAGAAACAGGGGGCACCTACGAGCAGTACTTC.

J is TRBJ1-2 and V is TRBV6-5; 8 nucleotides align to TRBD1. CDR3 length equals 15 residues. In germline, CDR1 is MNHEY, CDR2 SVGAGI. With V trimmed by 0 bases and J by 4 bases, 4 bases remained unmatched. CDR3 in DNA: TGTGCCAGCAGTTACTCTGGACAGGGAGGCTATGGCTACACCTTC. The encoded protein is CASSYSGQGGYGYTF.